This section outlines one T cell receptor beta chain sequence together with its context. Clones were sequenced by immunoSEQ multiplex PCR, and TCRdb holds only the in-frame ones, with some missing. The sample lists around 57,000 clones, approximately 93% seen once, with under 2% in the top ten. Specified treatment: preoperative locoregional IRX-2 cytokine immunotherapy. Samples came from a phase Ib trial of preoperative locoregional IRX-2 cytokine immunotherapy. The data belong to a study of preoperative IRX-2 immunotherapy in early breast cancer. Germline CDR1 MDHEN, CDR2 SYDVKM. V gave up 6 bases and J gave up 0 bases; unmatched junction bases: 5. CDR3 length: 15 residues.

The chain is built from TRBV28 and TRBJ2-1; 7 nucleotides match TRBD1. This specimen was collected from a patient treated with IRX-2 immunotherapy. This TCR was sampled from a human donor with breast cancer. The chain's CDR3 is CASRRQGSSYNEQFF. The DNA of the CDR3 is TGTGCCAGCAGGCGACAGGGAAGCTCCTACAATGAGCAGTTCTTC.